The 18 T cell receptor beta chains below come from one sample, sequenced in a study of blood T cell repertoires in COVID-19. Sequenced by immunoSEQ multiplex PCR; TCRdb stores in-frame clones only, minus some. The table lists about 25,000 clones, 87% of them singletons. The source material was peripheral blood. Receptors were obtained from a human donor with active COVID-19. The donor label of this sample is uncertain.

In its sample, this clone was seen once. The V and J genes are TRBV4-1 and TRBJ2-2; possibly TRBD2 for D (6 bases). CDR1 MGHRA and CDR2 YSYEKL come from the germline V gene. The CDR3 covers 15 residues. Deletions cut 4 bases from V and 2 bases from J, with 11 bases between. For the CDR3, the DNA is TGCGCCAGCAGCCGGAGTAGCGGAAACACCGGGGAGCTGTTTTTT. Its protein is CASSRSSGNTGELFF.

The rearrangement joins TRBV5-6 to TRBJ2-3; D might be TRBD2 (5 bases). This CDR3 is 15 amino acids long. Trimming took off 1 base at V and 0 bases at J, with 9 bases between the two ends. In germline, CDR1 is SGHDT, CDR2 YYEEEE. For the CDR3, the DNA is TGTGCCAGCAGCTTGTACGGGGTTAGCACAGATACGCAGTATTTT. It specifies CASSLYGVSTDTQYF.

J is TRBJ1-1 and V is TRBV7-2; TRBD1 might be the D (5 bases). Germline V lookup: CDR1 SGHTA, CDR2 FQGNSA. CDR3 length: 13 amino acids. The ends were cut back, 3 bases at V and 1 base at J, with 6 bases in the middle. The CDR3 is CASSLTENTEAFF. The CDR3 DNA reads as TGTGCCAGCAGCTTGACAGAGAACACTGAAGCTTTCTTT.

The rearrangement uses TRBV7-6 and TRBJ2-7; TRBD2 matches 13 bases. V shed 3 bases, J shed 4 bases, and the junction held 6 bases outside the gene matches. CDR3 length equals 16 residues. Looked up from germline, CDR1 is SGHVS and CDR2 is FNYEAQ. As DNA, the CDR3 is TGTGCCAGCAGCTTGGCCGGACTAGCGGGAGAATACGAGCAGTACTTC. Encoded protein: CASSLAGLAGEYEQYF.

This chain joins TRBV5-1 and TRBJ2-5; 14 bases agree with TRBD2. Germline CDR1 SGHRS, CDR2 YFSETQ. Trimming removed 2 bases from V and 2 bases from J; junction bases left unmatched: 11. This CDR3 region has 19 residues. The CDR3 spells CASSLTGTSGSGGQETQYF. CDR3 nucleotides: TGCGCCAGCAGCTTAACCGGGACTAGCGGGAGCGGTGGACAAGAGACCCAGTACTTC.

The chain carries TRBV6-4 and TRBJ2-2, with 14 nucleotides matching TRBD2. The junction had 5 bases not matched to a gene; V was cut back by 2 bases and J by 6 bases. Germline assignment: CDR1 MRHNA and CDR2 SNTAGT. CDR3 length: 17 residues. This chain's CDR3 is CASSDPGLAGVAGELFF. CDR3 DNA: TGTGCCAGCAGTGACCCGGGACTAGCGGGAGTCGCCGGGGAGCTGTTTTTT.

V usage is TRBV5-1 and J usage is TRBJ1-1, with TRBD1 identical over 8 bases. The CDR3 runs to 17 residues. V lost 0 bases to trimming and J lost 0 bases; unmatched junction nucleotides: 7. Germline loops: CDR1 SGHRS, CDR2 YFSETQ. CDR3 nucleotide sequence: TGCGCCAGCAGCTTGGCCGGGACAGGTCGCATGAACACTGAAGCTTTCTTT. Its protein product is CASSLAGTGRMNTEAFF.

The chain uses TRBV6-2 or TRBV6-3 and TRBJ2-5, with TRBD2 identical over 8 bases. Losses at the gene ends were 8 bases for V and 5 bases for J; bases not matched to a gene: 7. The CDR3 runs to 13 residues. In germline, CDR1 is MNHEY, CDR2 SVGEGT. CDR3 amino acids: CASRLSGKETQYF. CDR3 DNA: TGTGCCAGCCGCCTTAGCGGGAAGGAGACCCAGTACTTC.

The chain carries TRBV20-1 and TRBJ1-5; 7 nucleotides align to TRBD1. The germline V gene has CDR1 DFQATT and CDR2 SNEGSKA (reference sequence). J lost 5 bases, V lost 3 bases, and 4 bases had no gene match. This CDR3 is 13 amino acids long. CDR3 sequence reads: CSASSGGDQPQHF. The CDR3 DNA sequence: TGCAGTGCTAGTTCAGGGGGAGATCAGCCCCAGCATTTT.

Here the CDR3 DNA reads TGTGCCAGCTCACCACAGCGGGAGATGAGAAACACCATATATTTT. It specifies CASSPQREMRNTIYF. This chain joins TRBV18 and TRBJ1-3; D remains unclear. The V gene lost 1 base and the J gene lost 5 bases, with 12 bases spanning the gap. The germline V gene has CDR1 KGHSH and CDR2 LQKENI. The CDR3 covers 15 residues.

This chain links TRBV28 with TRBJ2-7; 7 bases map to TRBD1. The V gene end was trimmed by 6 bases and the J gene end by 3 bases; junction bases not matched to a gene: 11. Germline V gene data show CDR1 as MDHEN and CDR2 as SYDVKM. This CDR3 region has 15 residues. CDR3 protein: CASSPRTGAYYEQYF. The DNA for the CDR3 is TGTGCCAGCAGCCCCCGGACAGGCGCTTACTACGAGCAGTACTTC.

V and J are TRBV5-1 and TRBJ2-2, with 8 bases lining up with TRBD1. Germline V gene lookup returns CDR1 SGHRS and CDR2 YFSETQ. The CDR3 loop spans 16 amino acids. With 0 bases clipped from V and 4 bases from J, the junction kept 5 bases outside the gene matches. CDR3 in DNA: TGCGCCAGCAGCTTGGATCCGGACAGGGCCACCGGGGAGCTGTTTTTT. Its translation: CASSLDPDRATGELFF.

The chain is built from TRBV11-3 and TRBJ2-7; TRBD1 aligns across 7 bases. This CDR3 comprises 14 residues. Germline assignment: CDR1 SGHNT and CDR2 YENEEA. V trimming: 5 bases; J trimming: 0 bases; junction bases outside the gene matches: 4. The CDR3 nucleotides are TGTGCCAGCAGCCACCGACAGGGCTCCTACGAGCAGTACTTC. This codes for CASSHRQGSYEQYF.

The chain joins TRBV3-1 (or the pseudogene TRBV3-2) to TRBJ2-5, with D possibly TRBD2 on 6 matching bases. CDR1 LGHDT and CDR2 YNNKEL come from the germline V gene (reference sequence). The CDR3 has 15 residues. V was shortened by 6 bases and J by 2 bases, with 16 bases between the two germline ends. The CDR3 spells CASRAAGSLQETQYF. The CDR3 DNA follows: TGTGCCAGCAGGGCTGCGGGAAGCTTGCAAGAGACCCAGTACTTC.

The chain is built from TRBV29-1 and TRBJ2-7, with a tentative D call TRBD1 (6 bases). The CDR3 has 12 amino acids. V was clipped by 6 bases and J by 2 bases, with 11 bases between them. In germline, CDR1 is SQVTM, CDR2 ANQGSEA. The CDR3, as DNA: TGCAGCGTGCGGGCAGGGGCCTACGAGCAGTACTTC. This translates into CSVRAGAYEQYF.

In nucleotides, the CDR3 is TGTGCCAGCAGCTCAACTTTTGGCTACACCTTC. It is translated as CASSSTFGYTF. The chain is built from TRBV6-2 or TRBV6-3 and TRBJ1-2; no clear D. This CDR3 contains 11 residues. The V end was cut by 6 bases, the J end by 7 bases, with 9 bases between. From germline, CDR1 is MNHEY and CDR2 SVGEGT.

This chain joins TRBV7-9 and TRBJ2-1; D gene unclear. Germline lookup yields CDR1 SEHNR and CDR2 FQNEAQ (reference sequence). The CDR3 sequence is 14 residues long. V lost 5 bases to trimming and J lost 5 bases, with 13 bases between them. The CDR3 DNA reads as TGTGCCAGCAGCGAAATCACCCCTAACAATGAGCAGTTCTTC. Translation: CASSEITPNNEQFF.

V is TRBV6-5 and J is TRBJ1-5, with 7 nucleotides matching TRBD1. Germline V gene sequence: CDR1 MNHEY, CDR2 SVGAGI. This CDR3 is 14 amino acids long. Trimming cost V 6 bases and J 4 bases; bases outside gene matches: 6. CDR3 residues: CASRVGQLNQPQHF. In DNA, the CDR3 is TGTGCCAGCAGAGTGGGACAGCTAAATCAGCCCCAGCATTTT.